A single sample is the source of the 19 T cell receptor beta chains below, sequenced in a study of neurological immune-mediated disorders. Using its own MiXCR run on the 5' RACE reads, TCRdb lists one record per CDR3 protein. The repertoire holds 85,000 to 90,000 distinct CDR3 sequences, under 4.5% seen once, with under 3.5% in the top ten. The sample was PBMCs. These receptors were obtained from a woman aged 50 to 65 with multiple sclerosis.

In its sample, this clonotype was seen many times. The CDR3 DNA sequence: TGTGCCTGGGCAGGGGCCAACACTGAAGCTTTCTTT. This codes for CAWAGANTEAFF. This rearrangement joins TRBV7-9 to TRBJ1-1; D perhaps matches TRBD1 (6 bases). V lost 11 bases, J lost 2 bases, and 12 bases lay in between. Per germline, CDR1 SEHNR and CDR2 FQNEAQ (reference sequence). The CDR3 spans 12 residues. Complete variable domain (other parts from reference TRBV7-9 and TRBJ1-1): DTGVSQNPRHKITKRGQNVTFRCDPISEHNRLYWYRQTLGQGPEFLTYFQNEAQLEKSRLLSDRFSAERPKGSFSTLEIQRTEQGDSAMYLCAWAGANTEAFFGQGTRLTVV.

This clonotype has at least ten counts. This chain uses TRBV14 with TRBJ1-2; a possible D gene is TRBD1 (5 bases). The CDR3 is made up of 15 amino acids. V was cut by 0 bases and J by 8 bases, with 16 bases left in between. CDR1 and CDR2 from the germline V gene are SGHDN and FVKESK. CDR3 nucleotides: TGTGCCAGCAGCCAAGACACACAGGCCCCGAGGGGCTACACCTTC. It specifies CASSQDTQAPRGYTF.

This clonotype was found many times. CDR3 loop: CASSARGRVTDTQYF. Here the CDR3 DNA reads TGTGCCAGCAGCGCCAGGGGGCGCGTAACAGATACGCAGTATTTT. The V call is TRBV9, the J call TRBJ2-3, with TRBD1 matching 8 bases. CDR3 length: 15 amino acids. The V gene end was trimmed by 3 bases and the J gene end by 3 bases; junction bases not matched to a gene: 6. CDR1 and CDR2 (germline): SGDLS, YYNGEE.

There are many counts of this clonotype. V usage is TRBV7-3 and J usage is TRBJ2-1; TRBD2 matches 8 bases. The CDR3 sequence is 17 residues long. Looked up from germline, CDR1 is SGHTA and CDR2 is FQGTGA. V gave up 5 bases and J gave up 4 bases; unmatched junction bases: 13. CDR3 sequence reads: CASSVLAPGGPYNEQFF. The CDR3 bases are TGTGCCAGCAGCGTATTGGCCCCGGGGGGGCCATACAATGAGCAGTTCTTC.

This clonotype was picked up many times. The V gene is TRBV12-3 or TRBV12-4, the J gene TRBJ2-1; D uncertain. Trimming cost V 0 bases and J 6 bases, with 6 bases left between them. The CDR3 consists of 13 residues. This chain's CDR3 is CASSLAPFNEQFF. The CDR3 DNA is TGTGCCAGCAGTTTAGCCCCATTCAATGAGCAGTTCTTC.

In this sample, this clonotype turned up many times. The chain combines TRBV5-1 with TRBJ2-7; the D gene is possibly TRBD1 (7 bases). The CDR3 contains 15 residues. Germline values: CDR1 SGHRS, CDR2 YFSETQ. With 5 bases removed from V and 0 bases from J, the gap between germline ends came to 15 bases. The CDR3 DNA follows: TGCGCCAGCAGAGGCTCAGGGGGGATCTCCTACGAGCAGTACTTC. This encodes CASRGSGGISYEQYF.

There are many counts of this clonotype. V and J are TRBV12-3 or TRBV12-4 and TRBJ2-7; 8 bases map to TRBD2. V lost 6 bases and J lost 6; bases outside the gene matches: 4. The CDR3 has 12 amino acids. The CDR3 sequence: CASSSGGFEQYF. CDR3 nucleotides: TGTGCCAGCAGCAGCGGGGGATTCGAGCAGTACTTC.

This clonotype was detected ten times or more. CDR3 nucleotides: TGTGCCAGCAGCCACCCTGACGGGGGGGCGTGGGAGACCCAGTACTTC. It specifies CASSHPDGGAWETQYF. V is TRBV9 and J is TRBJ2-5; 8 bases agree with TRBD2. From germline, CDR1 is SGDLS and CDR2 YYNGEE. The CDR3 is 16 amino acids. V trimming: 4 bases; J trimming: 5 bases; junction bases outside the gene matches: 13.

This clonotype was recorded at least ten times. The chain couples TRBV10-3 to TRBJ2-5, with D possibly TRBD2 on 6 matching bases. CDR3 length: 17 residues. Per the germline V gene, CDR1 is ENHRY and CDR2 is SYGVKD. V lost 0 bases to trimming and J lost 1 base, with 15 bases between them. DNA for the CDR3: TGTGCCATCAGTGAGTCGTCCGCAGGGACTCCCCAAGAGACCCAGTACTTC. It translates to CAISESSAGTPQETQYF.

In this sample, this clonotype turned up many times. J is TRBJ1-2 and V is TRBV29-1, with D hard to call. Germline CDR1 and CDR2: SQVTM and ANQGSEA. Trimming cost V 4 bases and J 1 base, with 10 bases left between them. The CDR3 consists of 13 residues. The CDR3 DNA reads TGCAGCGTTGTTCCCCAGGTTAACTATGGCTACACCTTC. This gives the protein CSVVPQVNYGYTF.

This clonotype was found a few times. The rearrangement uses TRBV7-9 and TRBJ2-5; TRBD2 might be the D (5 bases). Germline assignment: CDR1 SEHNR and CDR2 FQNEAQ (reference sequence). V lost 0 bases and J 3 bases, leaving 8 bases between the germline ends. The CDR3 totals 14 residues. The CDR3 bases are TGTGCCAGCAGCTTAGCGCAGCGGAAAGAGACCCAGTACTTC. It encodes CASSLAQRKETQYF.

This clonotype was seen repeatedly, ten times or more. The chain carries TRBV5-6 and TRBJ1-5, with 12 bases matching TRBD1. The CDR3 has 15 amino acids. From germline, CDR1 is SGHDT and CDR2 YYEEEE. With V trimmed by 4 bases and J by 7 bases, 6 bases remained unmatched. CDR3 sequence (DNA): TGTGCCAGCAGCCGTCGGGGACAGGGGGCCCAGCCCCAGCATTTT. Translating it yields CASSRRGQGAQPQHF.

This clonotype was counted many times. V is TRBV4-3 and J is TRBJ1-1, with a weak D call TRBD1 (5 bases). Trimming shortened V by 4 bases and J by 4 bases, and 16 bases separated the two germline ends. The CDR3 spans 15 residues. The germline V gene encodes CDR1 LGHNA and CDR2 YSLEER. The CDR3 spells CASSPTAGLSTEAFF. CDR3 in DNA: TGCGCCAGCAGCCCAACGGCAGGGCTGAGCACTGAAGCTTTCTTT.

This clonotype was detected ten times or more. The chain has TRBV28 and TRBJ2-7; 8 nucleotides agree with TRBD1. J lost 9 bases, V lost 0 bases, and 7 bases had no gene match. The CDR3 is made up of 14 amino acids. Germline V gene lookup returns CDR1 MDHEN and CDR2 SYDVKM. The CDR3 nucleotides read TGTGCCAGCAGTTTATGGGACAGGGTTTCAGTGCAGTACTTC. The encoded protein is CASSLWDRVSVQYF.

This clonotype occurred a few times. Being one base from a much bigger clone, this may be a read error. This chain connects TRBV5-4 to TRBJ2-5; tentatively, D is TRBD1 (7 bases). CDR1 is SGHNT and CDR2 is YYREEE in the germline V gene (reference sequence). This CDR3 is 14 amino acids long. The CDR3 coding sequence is TGTGCCAGCAGCTTACCCAGGGGGGAAGAGAACCAGTACTTC. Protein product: CASSLPRGEENQYF.

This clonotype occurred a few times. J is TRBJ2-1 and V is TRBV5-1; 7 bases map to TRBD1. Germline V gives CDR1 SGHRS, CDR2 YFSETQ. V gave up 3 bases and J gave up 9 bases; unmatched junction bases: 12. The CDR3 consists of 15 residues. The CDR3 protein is CASSSRLGQSSEQFF. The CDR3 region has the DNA TGCGCCAGCAGCTCCCGCCTGGGACAGTCTTCTGAGCAGTTCTTC.

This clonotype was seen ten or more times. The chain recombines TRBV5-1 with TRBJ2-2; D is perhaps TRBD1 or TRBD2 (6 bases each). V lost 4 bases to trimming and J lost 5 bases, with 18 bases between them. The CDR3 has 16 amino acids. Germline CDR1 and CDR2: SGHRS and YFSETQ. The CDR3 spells CASSLSTGARTGELFF. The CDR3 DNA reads TGCGCCAGCAGCCTGAGTACGGGGGCGCGGACCGGGGAGCTGTTTTTT.

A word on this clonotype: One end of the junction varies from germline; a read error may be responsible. The CDR3 nucleotides are TGTGCCAGCACCAGGGGGTCCTTCAATGAGCAGTTCTTC. It is translated as CASTRGSFNEQFF. This chain links TRBV6-1 with TRBJ2-1, with 7 positions matching TRBD1. Germline V gene sequence: CDR1 MNHNS, CDR2 SASEGT. The CDR3 loop spans 13 amino acids.

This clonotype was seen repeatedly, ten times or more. The CDR3 DNA reads as TGTGCCAGCATGAGTAGCGGGGGGGCCTACAATGAGCAGTTCTTC. Protein sequence: CASMSSGGAYNEQFF. V gene TRBV6-5 combines with J gene TRBJ2-1; TRBD2 matches 11 bases. The CDR3 is 15 residues long. Germline V lookup: CDR1 MNHEY, CDR2 SVGAGI. V lost 7 bases to trimming and J lost 2 bases; unmatched junction nucleotides: 4.